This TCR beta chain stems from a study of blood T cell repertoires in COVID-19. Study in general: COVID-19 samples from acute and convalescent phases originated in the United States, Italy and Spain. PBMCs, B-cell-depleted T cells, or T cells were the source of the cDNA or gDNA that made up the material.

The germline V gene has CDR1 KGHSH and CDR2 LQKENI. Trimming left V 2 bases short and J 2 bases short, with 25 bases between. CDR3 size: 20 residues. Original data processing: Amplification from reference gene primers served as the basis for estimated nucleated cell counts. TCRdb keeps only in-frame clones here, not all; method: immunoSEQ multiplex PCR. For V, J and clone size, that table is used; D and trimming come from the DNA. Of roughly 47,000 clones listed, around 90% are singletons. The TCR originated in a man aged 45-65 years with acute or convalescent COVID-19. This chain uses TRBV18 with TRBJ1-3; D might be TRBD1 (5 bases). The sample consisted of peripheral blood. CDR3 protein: CASSPGTGGQEAGPGNTIYF. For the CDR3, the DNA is TGTGCCAGCTCACCAGGTACGGGCGGACAAGAAGCGGGTCCTGGAAACACCATATATTTT.